The source of this TCR beta chain is a study of blood T cell repertoires in COVID-19 (dated by TCRdb to the early 2020s). With regard to the full study: Samples from collaborators originated in the United States, Italy and Spain and spanned both the acute and convalescent phases of COVID-19. The prospective study material was composed of cDNA or gDNA derived from T cells, B-cell-depleted T cells, or PBMCs. Deeply sampled blood TCRbeta repertoires from subjects exposed to, actively infected with, or recovered from COVID-19 were included in the dataset. The repertoires were made available in a free public database intended to serve as a resource for research on the immune response to SARS-CoV-2. Samples were obtained from the ongoing ImmuneRACE study (first 160 participants) and from about 1,300 subjects provided by 6 global collaborators. The sample metadata nearly always contained a de-identified subject ID, COVID-19 status, age in years and sex. Where HLA class I and class II types were available, the types were taken from metadata supplied by the sample provider, not from assay-based typing. The study at large found these results: The amount of clinical and demographic metadata varied by source and participant and was provided uncurated.

Collaborating institutions collected whole blood in K2EDTA tubes following their own protocols. For TCRbeta analysis, collaborator samples were shipped as frozen whole blood, as isolated PBMCs, or as DNA extracted from either sample type. For CDR1 and CDR2, the germline V gene lists KGHSH and LQKENI. Inclusive of the bounding cysteine and phenylalanine, the CDR3 is 13 residues long. This entry keeps only the CDR3 DNA: 39 bases, framed from base 1. Ends trimmed: V by 3 bases, J by 10 bases; bases unmatched to a gene: 1. As for this clone: The antigen it binds to is not known. Qualities for individual bases were not recorded, and no much larger clone is one base off.

TCRbeta CDR3 regions were amplified from genomic DNA using the immunoSEQ Assay, a bias-controlled multiplex PCR. As for how the authors treated the data: Nucleated cell counts per sample were estimated from amplification of reference gene primers within the assay. To quantify the absolute abundance of each unique TCRbeta CDR3 rearrangement, sequence reads were collapsed and filtered. For each sample, productive Simpson clonality was calculated as the square root of Simpson's diversity index over productive rearrangements. The source is immuneACCESS, and TCRdb retained only in-frame sequences with V and J called. Part of the clones is not carried over; for the studies checked, unresolved V genes explain less than half of this, and the remainder is unexplained. The V and J calls and clone size come from that table; D and trimming were worked out from the DNA. This sample lists about 310,000 clones; roughly 87% were detected once. The leading ten clones occupy 1% of the sample.

The material sequenced was peripheral blood. The chain is made from TRBV18 and TRBJ1-6; TRBD1 lines up with 9 middle nucleotides. This receptor was identified in a man aged 50-60 years with active or convalescent COVID-19. Here is the DNA: TGTGCCAGCTCACCGGGACAGGGCTCACCCCTCCACTTT. Its amino acids are CASSPGQGSPLHF.